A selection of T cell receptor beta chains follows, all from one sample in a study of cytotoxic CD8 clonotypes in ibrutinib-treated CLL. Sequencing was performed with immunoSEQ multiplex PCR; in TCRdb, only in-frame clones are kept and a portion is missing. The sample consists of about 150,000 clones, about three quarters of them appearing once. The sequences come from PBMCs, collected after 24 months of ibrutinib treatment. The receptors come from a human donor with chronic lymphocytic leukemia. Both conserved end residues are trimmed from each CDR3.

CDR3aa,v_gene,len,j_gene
SVEGWKLSEAF,TRBV29-1,11,TRBJ1-1
ASSVGTIAYEQY,TRBV9,12,TRBJ2-7
ASSIPRTNTYEQY,TRBV28,13,TRBJ2-7
ASSPENKNIQY,TRBV18,11,TRBJ2-4
ASSRGTQETQY,TRBV6-5,11,TRBJ2-5
ASSEWDEQF,TRBV6-5,9,TRBJ2-1
ASTGGGAGAEQF,TRBV25-1,12,TRBJ2-1
ATDSGGPSYNEQF,TRBV19,13,TRBJ2-1
ASSRPGTGSNIQY,TRBV18,13,TRBJ2-4
ASSPPGASNEKLF,TRBV18,13,TRBJ1-4
ASSRGAGRGYNEQF,TRBV11-3,14,TRBJ2-1
ASSPQPGLDEQF,TRBV7-2,12,TRBJ2-1
ASRSGISGANVLT,TRBV6-6,13,TRBJ2-6
ASSQDLGTGSGGYT,TRBV4-3,14,TRBJ1-2
ASSPRSGGNTGELF,TRBV4-2,14,TRBJ2-2
ASSPAGPRGEQY,TRBV7-9,12,TRBJ2-7
ASSQGGLPYEQY,TRBV14,12,TRBJ2-7
ASSLGEETQY,TRBV5-6,10,TRBJ2-5
ASTPLRDTGELF,TRBV19,12,TRBJ2-2
ASSLGDSPTDTQY,TRBV5-1,13,TRBJ2-3
AIRASLITDTQY,TRBV10-3,12,TRBJ2-3
ASSLAFSSYEQY,TRBV5-5,12,TRBJ2-7
AWSVQGIEQY,TRBV30,10,TRBJ2-7
ATSRARGRRYTGELF,TRBV15,15,TRBJ2-2
ASSLTSGRNEQF,TRBV7-3,12,TRBJ2-1
ASSPWGDTEAF,TRBV19,11,TRBJ1-1
AWGTGDSGANVLT,TRBV30,13,TRBJ2-6
ASSSDLGTGELF,TRBV28,12,TRBJ2-2
ASSYSTGLNEKLF,TRBV6-6,13,TRBJ1-4
ASLGPPPYNEQF,TRBV7-9,12,TRBJ2-1
ASSTGGRNQPQH,TRBV19,12,TRBJ1-5
ASSVGTDQETQY,TRBV9,12,TRBJ2-5
ASTRTDTYEQY,TRBV5-1,11,TRBJ2-7
ASSLGGQGYGYT,TRBV28,12,TRBJ1-2
ASSPGTSGGSTDTQY,TRBV18,15,TRBJ2-3
ASSPDRLGNTIY,TRBV7-2,12,TRBJ1-3
ASSQQAPTPNTGELF,TRBV5-1,15,TRBJ2-2
SVGELMRPQY,TRBV29-1,10,TRBJ2-5
ASTGTSGDRRGNQF,TRBV18,14,TRBJ2-1
ASSETSGGSTDTQY,TRBV9,14,TRBJ2-3
ASSLAGPSYEQY,TRBV7-2,12,TRBJ2-7
ASSTHRGPGYT,TRBV27,11,TRBJ1-2
ASSPGTGGAGLQY,TRBV5-1,13,TRBJ2-4
ASRVADTQY,TRBV6-4,9,TRBJ2-3
ASSLVVVAGELF,TRBV7-9,12,TRBJ2-2
ASSPVGTADEQY,TRBV28,12,TRBJ2-7
ASSIRDNEQF,TRBV19,10,TRBJ2-1
ASSLLGEKLF,TRBV7-9,10,TRBJ1-4
ASSVAAGGGQPQH,TRBV9,13,TRBJ1-5
ASRGRVSTDTQY,TRBV6-5,12,TRBJ2-3
ASSQEGLGYGYT,TRBV4-1,12,TRBJ1-2
ASSQGGGGTYEQY,TRBV11-3,13,TRBJ2-7
ASSRYRDTNQPQH,TRBV19,13,TRBJ1-5
ASSAVGSWY,TRBV7-9,9,TRBJ2-7
ASSSNSAYEQY,TRBV5-1,11,TRBJ2-7
ASSTDTQY,TRBV21-1,8,TRBJ2-3